A selection of T cell receptor beta chains follows, all from one sample in a study of blood T cell repertoires in COVID-19. TCRdb keeps only in-frame clones here, not all; method: immunoSEQ multiplex PCR. The sample holds around 200,000 clones, 86% seen once. The sample consisted of peripheral blood. The receptors originated from a woman aged 80 or older in a cohort sampled during active or convalescent COVID-19. CDR3s include the opening cysteine and the closing phenylalanine or tryptophan. Fields, in order: CDR3 protein, CDR3 DNA, V gene, clone size, D gene, CDR3 length, J gene. The D gene is left open where the match is weak. Part of the rows lack a size; the others show once, few, many or a class for expanded clones.

CDR3 protein: CASSLSPLSGYTDTQYF
CDR3 DNA: TGTGCCAGCAGTTTATCCCCCCTCAGCGGGTACACAGATACGCAGTATTTT
V gene: TRBV28
clone size: NA
D gene: NA
CDR3 length: 17
J gene: TRBJ2-3

CDR3 protein: CASSKRRLAGEGETQYF
CDR3 DNA: TGTGCCAGCAGCAAAAGGCGTCTAGCGGGAGAAGGGGAGACCCAGTACTTC
V gene: TRBV21-1
clone size: NA
D gene: NA
CDR3 length: 17
J gene: TRBJ2-5

CDR3 protein: CASSTGRDKGSPLHF
CDR3 DNA: TGTGCCAGCAGCACCGGCCGGGATAAAGGTTCACCCCTCCACTTT
V gene: TRBV11-2
clone size: NA
D gene: NA
CDR3 length: 15
J gene: TRBJ1-6

CDR3 protein: CASSQDRRGSAFF
CDR3 DNA: TGTGCCAGCAGCCAAGATAGGCGGGGTTCAGCTTTCTTT
V gene: TRBV3-1/TRBV3-2
clone size: once
D gene: NA
CDR3 length: 13
J gene: TRBJ1-1

CDR3 protein: CATSRDLKLAVMDEQFF
CDR3 DNA: TGTGCCACCAGCAGAGATCTAAAACTAGCGGTTATGGATGAGCAGTTCTTC
V gene: TRBV15
clone size: NA
D gene: TRBD2
CDR3 length: 17
J gene: TRBJ2-1

CDR3 protein: CASSPGQNTGELFF
CDR3 DNA: TGTGCCAGCTCACCAGGACAGAACACCGGGGAGCTGTTTTTT
V gene: TRBV18
clone size: NA
D gene: NA
CDR3 length: 14
J gene: TRBJ2-2

CDR3 protein: CASSVAGSTEAFF
CDR3 DNA: TGTGCCAGCAGTGTTGCAGGTAGCACTGAAGCTTTCTTT
V gene: TRBV2
clone size: NA
D gene: NA
CDR3 length: 13
J gene: TRBJ1-1

CDR3 protein: CSASQGAGGFYNEQFF
CDR3 DNA: TGCAGTGCTAGTCAGGGAGCGGGGGGGTTTTACAATGAGCAGTTCTTC
V gene: TRBV20-1
clone size: NA
D gene: TRBD2
CDR3 length: 16
J gene: TRBJ2-1

CDR3 protein: CAWSENSSGNTIYF
CDR3 DNA: TGTGCCTGGAGTGAGAATAGCTCTGGAAACACCATATATTTT
V gene: TRBV30
clone size: NA
D gene: NA
CDR3 length: 14
J gene: TRBJ1-3

CDR3 protein: CATSRDLGGSVITYEQYF
CDR3 DNA: TGTGCCACCAGCAGAGATCTTGGTGGCTCAGTGATTACCTACGAGCAGTACTTC
V gene: TRBV15
clone size: NA
D gene: NA
CDR3 length: 18
J gene: TRBJ2-7

CDR3 protein: CASSTPRWGRHTEAFF
CDR3 DNA: TGTGCCAGCAGTACCCCCCGGTGGGGGAGGCACACTGAAGCTTTCTTT
V gene: TRBV28
clone size: few
D gene: NA
CDR3 length: 16
J gene: TRBJ1-1

CDR3 protein: CASSSRDIGNTIYF
CDR3 DNA: TGTGCCAGCAGCTCCCGGGACATTGGAAACACCATATATTTT
V gene: TRBV3-1/TRBV3-2
clone size: NA
D gene: NA
CDR3 length: 14
J gene: TRBJ1-3

CDR3 protein: CASSQYSAMSFNSPLHF
CDR3 DNA: TGTGCCAGCTCTCAATACTCCGCCATGAGTTTCAATTCACCCCTCCACTTT
V gene: TRBV18
clone size: NA
D gene: NA
CDR3 length: 17
J gene: TRBJ1-6

CDR3 protein: CASNQGGYGYTF
CDR3 DNA: TGTGCCAGCAACCAGGGAGGGTATGGCTACACCTTC
V gene: TRBV25-1
clone size: NA
D gene: NA
CDR3 length: 12
J gene: TRBJ1-2

CDR3 protein: CASSYTGLAAQETQYF
CDR3 DNA: TGCGCCAGCAGTTATACGGGACTAGCGGCTCAAGAGACCCAGTACTTC
V gene: TRBV5-1
clone size: NA
D gene: TRBD2
CDR3 length: 16
J gene: TRBJ2-5

CDR3 protein: CASSLDPRQWYHEQYF
CDR3 DNA: TGTGCCAGCAGCTTAGATCCGCGGCAGTGGTACCACGAGCAGTACTTC
V gene: TRBV11-3
clone size: NA
D gene: NA
CDR3 length: 16
J gene: TRBJ2-7

CDR3 protein: CASNRGQGNYGYTF
CDR3 DNA: TGCGCCAGCAACCGCGGACAGGGGAACTATGGCTACACCTTC
V gene: TRBV5-1
clone size: NA
D gene: TRBD1
CDR3 length: 14
J gene: TRBJ1-2

CDR3 protein: CAISGLEANYGYTF
CDR3 DNA: TGTGCCATCAGTGGCTTGGAGGCGAACTATGGCTACACCTTC
V gene: TRBV10-3
clone size: NA
D gene: NA
CDR3 length: 14
J gene: TRBJ1-2

CDR3 protein: CASSLEARGTEAFF
CDR3 DNA: TGCGCCAGCAGCTTGGAGGCGCGAGGCACTGAAGCTTTCTTT
V gene: TRBV5-1
clone size: NA
D gene: NA
CDR3 length: 14
J gene: TRBJ1-1

CDR3 protein: CASSQGTGAYGYTF
CDR3 DNA: TGCGCCAGCAGCCAGGGTACAGGAGCCTATGGCTACACCTTC
V gene: TRBV4-1
clone size: few
D gene: NA
CDR3 length: 14
J gene: TRBJ1-2

CDR3 protein: CAWSDTGGAREPQHF
CDR3 DNA: TGTGCCTGGAGCGACACCGGGGGAGCCCGGGAGCCCCAGCATTTT
V gene: TRBV30
clone size: NA
D gene: NA
CDR3 length: 15
J gene: TRBJ1-5

CDR3 protein: CASSPQQGMGGYTF
CDR3 DNA: TGTGCCAGCTCACCACAACAGGGGATGGGCGGCTACACCTTC
V gene: TRBV18
clone size: NA
D gene: TRBD1
CDR3 length: 14
J gene: TRBJ1-2

CDR3 protein: CASSYSQRGTDTQYF
CDR3 DNA: TGTGCCAGCAGTTACTCTCAGCGGGGCACAGATACGCAGTATTTT
V gene: TRBV6-5
clone size: NA
D gene: NA
CDR3 length: 15
J gene: TRBJ2-3

CDR3 protein: CASSPPLSGTSGYNEQFF
CDR3 DNA: TGCGCCAGCAGCCCCCCTTTGTCGGGGACTAGCGGCTACAATGAGCAGTTCTTC
V gene: TRBV5-1
clone size: NA
D gene: TRBD2
CDR3 length: 18
J gene: TRBJ2-1

CDR3 protein: CASSFAGAGGELFF
CDR3 DNA: TGTGCCAGCAGCTTCGCGGGGGCTGGAGGGGAGCTGTTTTTT
V gene: TRBV5-6
clone size: NA
D gene: NA
CDR3 length: 14
J gene: TRBJ2-2

CDR3 protein: CASSLGTSGGTKETQYF
CDR3 DNA: TGTGCCAGCAGCTTGGGGACTAGCGGGGGGACTAAAGAGACCCAGTACTTC
V gene: TRBV5-4
clone size: once
D gene: TRBD2
CDR3 length: 17
J gene: TRBJ2-5